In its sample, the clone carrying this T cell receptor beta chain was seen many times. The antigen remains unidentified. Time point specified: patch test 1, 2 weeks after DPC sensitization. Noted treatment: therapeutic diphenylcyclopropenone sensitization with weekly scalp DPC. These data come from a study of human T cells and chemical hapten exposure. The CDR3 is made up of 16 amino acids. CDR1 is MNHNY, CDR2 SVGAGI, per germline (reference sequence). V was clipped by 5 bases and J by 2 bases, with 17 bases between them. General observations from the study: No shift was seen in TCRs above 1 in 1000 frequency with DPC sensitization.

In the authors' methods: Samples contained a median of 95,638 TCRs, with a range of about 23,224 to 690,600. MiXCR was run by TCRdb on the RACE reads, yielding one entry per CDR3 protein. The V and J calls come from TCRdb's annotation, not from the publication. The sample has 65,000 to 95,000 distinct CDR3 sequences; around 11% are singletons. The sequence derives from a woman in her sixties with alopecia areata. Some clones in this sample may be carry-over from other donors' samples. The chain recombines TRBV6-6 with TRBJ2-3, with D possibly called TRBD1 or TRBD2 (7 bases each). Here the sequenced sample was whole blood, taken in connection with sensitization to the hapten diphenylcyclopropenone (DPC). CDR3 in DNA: TGTGCCAGCAGTCCCCAGACAGGGAGGGACACAGATACGCAGTATTTT. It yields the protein CASSPQTGRDTDTQYF.